A single sample is the source of the 25 T cell receptor beta chains below, sequenced in a study of blood T cell repertoires in COVID-19. Profiling relied on immunoSEQ multiplex PCR, and the TCRdb table lists in-frame clones only, not all of them. This sample has around 140,000 clones, with 65% to 90% found just once. Sequenced sample: peripheral blood. The source is a woman aged 60-75 years with active or convalescent COVID-19.

In this sample, this clone turned up once. Written as DNA, the CDR3 is TGTGCCAGCAGCTTAGTAGGCGGGGGGAGGAACATTCAGTACTTC. It yields the protein CASSLVGGGRNIQYF. This chain connects TRBV7-2 to TRBJ2-4, with 8 bases matching TRBD2. The CDR3 consists of 15 residues. Germline loops: CDR1 SGHTA, CDR2 FQGNSA. The junction had 6 bases not matched to a gene; V was cut back by 1 base and J by 7 bases.

The J gene is TRBJ2-2, the V gene TRBV19, with 7 bases that match TRBD2. The CDR3 spans 16 residues. V shed 7 bases, J shed 3 bases, and the junction held 11 bases outside the gene matches. CDR1 is LNHDA and CDR2 is SQIVND in the germline V gene (reference sequence). The CDR3 coding sequence is TGTGCCAGTACCACGTCCGGGGGGTGGTACACCGGGGAGCTGTTTTTT. Translating gives CASTTSGGWYTGELFF.

Worth noting for this clone: The CDR3 end shows no conserved phenylalanine or tryptophan, and so a read error is likely. The DNA is left out, because the CDR3 cannot be placed on it with certainty; the CDR3 is given as TCRdb lists it. The chain couples TRBV10-2 to TRBJ1-2. Germline CDR1 WSHSY, CDR2 SAAADI. The CDR3 has 9 amino acids, counting both end residues. The CDR3 loop is CASTKTRTL.

The rearrangement uses TRBV3-1 (or the pseudogene TRBV3-2) and TRBJ1-1; the D gene is possibly TRBD1 (6 bases). Trimming cost V 1 base and J 7 bases, with 10 bases left between them. The CDR3 is 13 residues long. Germline-derived CDR1 and CDR2 are LGHDT and YNNKEL (reference sequence). The CDR3 sequence is CASSQGQAGEAFF. Here the CDR3 DNA reads TGTGCCAGCAGCCAAGGACAGGCGGGTGAAGCTTTCTTT.

This clone was found once. V usage is TRBV5-1 and J usage is TRBJ1-2; 11 bases match TRBD1. The V gene end was trimmed by 7 bases and the J gene end by 2 bases; junction bases not matched to a gene: 4. The germline V gene encodes CDR1 SGHRS and CDR2 YFSETQ. The CDR3 length is 14 residues. CDR3 sequence reads: CASAGQGANYGYTF. CDR3 bases: TGCGCCAGCGCTGGACAGGGGGCCAACTATGGCTACACCTTC.

The chain links TRBV28 to TRBJ2-5, with 9 bases identical to TRBD2. The length of the CDR3 is 15 residues. Germline V lookup: CDR1 MDHEN, CDR2 SYDVKM. J gave up 8 bases and V 5 bases, and 12 bases lay outside the gene matches. The CDR3 region has the DNA TGTGCCAGCAGTGCCAATCGGGGACTAGCTGGAACCCAGTACTTC. Its protein product is CASSANRGLAGTQYF.

The V call is TRBV7-6, the J call TRBJ2-5, with a possible D match to TRBD1 (7 bases). The CDR3 spans 15 residues. Between the trimmed V and J ends, which lost 4 bases and 3 bases, there was a span of 15 bases. Germline V lookup: CDR1 SGHVS, CDR2 FNYEAQ. CDR3 nucleotide sequence: TGTGCCAGCAGCTCCCCCAGGGGGGACGAAGAGACCCAGTACTTC. It codes for CASSSPRGDEETQYF.

The chain uses TRBV5-4 and TRBJ1-2, with a weak D call TRBD1 (6 bases). The CDR3 runs to 14 residues. Per germline, CDR1 SGHNT and CDR2 YYREEE (reference sequence). Deletions cut 0 bases from V and 8 bases from J, with 14 bases between. The CDR3 protein is CASSLVGASGGYTF. CDR3 DNA sequence: TGTGCCAGCAGCTTGGTGGGGGCGTCGGGAGGCTACACCTTC.

The V and J genes are TRBV11-2 and TRBJ1-1, with 7 bases identical to TRBD1. The CDR3 consists of 14 residues. Germline CDR1 reads SGHAT; CDR2 reads FQNNGV. Trimming cost V 2 bases and J 8 bases; bases outside gene matches: 8. Here the CDR3 DNA reads TGTGCCAGCAGCTTAATGAGGGGGCAGGGAGAAGCTTTCTTT. Its protein product is CASSLMRGQGEAFF.

The chain combines TRBV11-2 with TRBJ1-3; D ambiguous. The CDR3 length is 14 residues. V was cut by 4 bases and J by 0 bases, with 7 bases left in between. CDR1 and CDR2 from the germline V gene are SGHAT and FQNNGV. DNA of the CDR3: TGTGCCAGCAGCTATCGGTACTCTGGAAACACCATATATTTT. Its protein is CASSYRYSGNTIYF.

This chain links TRBV28 with TRBJ1-5; D ambiguous. V lost 1 base and J 4 bases, leaving 11 bases between the germline ends. Looked up from germline, CDR1 is MDHEN and CDR2 is SYDVKM. The CDR3 loop spans 15 amino acids. CDR3 DNA sequence: TGTGCCAGCAGTTTATCCCGGGGTGTGAATCAGCCCCAGCATTTT. Translating gives CASSLSRGVNQPQHF.

V gene TRBV3-1 (or the pseudogene TRBV3-2) combines with J gene TRBJ1-1; 11 bases map to TRBD1. J lost 6 bases, V lost 6 bases, and 6 bases had no gene match. Germline CDR1 reads LGHDT; CDR2 reads YNNKEL (reference sequence). CDR3 length: 14 residues. DNA for the CDR3: TGTGCCAGCAGATCCCGGGACAGGGGGTCTGAAGCTTTCTTT. It codes for CASRSRDRGSEAFF.

This clone appeared a single time. The V and J genes are TRBV5-1 and TRBJ1-2; weak D call: TRBD1 (5 bases). The V gene's germline CDR1 is SGHRS and CDR2 YFSETQ. The ends were cut back, 0 bases at V and 9 bases at J, with 12 bases in the middle. This CDR3 is 13 amino acids long. The CDR3 DNA follows: TGCGCCAGCAGCTTGGGTCAGGGTGGACGCTACACCTTC. This translates into CASSLGQGGRYTF.

The chain links TRBV10-3 to TRBJ1-6; 7 bases are shared with TRBD1. This CDR3 contains 16 residues. Germline loops: CDR1 ENHRY, CDR2 SYGVKD. V lost 3 bases to trimming and J lost 8 bases; unmatched junction nucleotides: 10. As DNA, the CDR3 is TGTGCCATCAGTGATGGGGCAGGGGGTACGGATTCACCCCTCCACTTT. This translates into CAISDGAGGTDSPLHF.

This clone occurred once. This chain connects TRBV7-9 to TRBJ1-6; 9 bases match TRBD1. V gave up 4 bases and J gave up 10 bases; unmatched junction bases: 5. The CDR3 contains 14 residues. Germline V lookup: CDR1 SEHNR, CDR2 FQNEAQ (reference sequence). The chain's CDR3 is CASSYTGGQSPLHF. The CDR3 DNA follows: TGTGCCAGCAGCTATACAGGGGGCCAGTCACCCCTCCACTTT.

J is TRBJ2-5 and V is TRBV6-5; D ambiguous. With 0 bases removed from V and 1 base from J, the gap between germline ends came to 6 bases. Germline assignment: CDR1 MNHEY and CDR2 SVGAGI. The CDR3 length is 14 residues. The CDR3 nucleotides read TGTGCCAGCAGTTACTCCTTCTCCCAAGAGACCCAGTACTTC. Translated: CASSYSFSQETQYF.

This clone appeared once. Other DNA sequences in this sample translate to the same CDR3. The genes are TRBV5-1 and TRBJ2-3; TRBD2 agrees at 14 bases. Germline CDR1 is SGHRS and CDR2 is YFSETQ. The CDR3 loop spans 16 amino acids. With V trimmed by 4 bases and J by 1 base, 2 bases remained unmatched. The CDR3 sequence: CASSTGLAGGTDTQYF. In nucleotides, the CDR3 is TGCGCCAGCAGCACGGGACTAGCGGGGGGCACAGATACGCAGTATTTT. The full variable domain, with the rest looked up from reference TRBV5-1 and TRBJ2-3, is KAGVTQTPRYLIKTRGQQVTLSCSPISGHRSVSWYQQTPGQGLQFLFEYFSETQRNKGNFPGRFSGRQFSNSRSEMNVSTLELGDSALYLCASSTGLAGGTDTQYFGPGTRLTVL.

Comments on this clone: Distinct nucleotide sequences in the sample also encode this CDR3. J is TRBJ2-5 and V is TRBV18; 10 positions match TRBD1. Germline lookup yields CDR1 KGHSH and CDR2 LQKENI. The CDR3 sequence is 14 residues long. The V gene end was trimmed by 3 bases and the J gene end by 3 bases; junction bases not matched to a gene: 1. CDR3 sequence reads: CASSPGTGEETQYF. For the CDR3, the DNA is TGTGCCAGCTCACCGGGGACAGGGGAAGAGACCCAGTACTTC.

This chain links TRBV24-1 with TRBJ2-3, with 7 bases identical to TRBD1. V shed 1 base, J shed 1 base, and the junction held 7 bases outside the gene matches. The CDR3 has 17 residues. Germline V gene lookup returns CDR1 KGHDR and CDR2 SFDVKD. The DNA of the CDR3 is TGTGCCACCAGTGATTTCGGTCGGGACAGCCGCACAGATACGCAGTATTTT. Residues: CATSDFGRDSRTDTQYF.

The chain links TRBV6-6 to TRBJ2-6; 7 bases fit TRBD1. The CDR3 length is 16 residues. V gave up 6 bases and J gave up 0 bases; unmatched junction bases: 5. Germline V CDR1 and CDR2: MNHNY, SVGAGI (reference sequence). The CDR3 region has the DNA TGTGCCAGCAGCCCCGGGACAGTCTCTGGGGCCAACGTCCTGACTTTC. Its translation is CASSPGTVSGANVLTF.

V and J are TRBV5-6 and TRBJ1-2; the D is unclear. The V gene's germline CDR1 is SGHDT and CDR2 YYEEEE. The V end lost 4 bases, the J end lost 9 bases, and 16 bases lay between the germline ends. The CDR3 extends over 13 amino acids. CDR3 coding DNA: TGTGCCAGCAGCATGGGTCAGGTTGGAAGCTACACCTTC. Protein sequence: CASSMGQVGSYTF.

This clone was detected only a few times. The J gene is TRBJ1-6, the V gene TRBV19, with 8 bases fitting TRBD1. The CDR3 runs to 15 residues. The trim removed 6 bases at V and 10 bases at J, leaving 11 bases unmatched. Germline V gene data show CDR1 as LNHDA and CDR2 as SQIVND (reference sequence). In DNA form, the CDR3 reads TGTGCCAGTAGGCGGACAGGGACCGTGGAATCACCCCTCCACTTT. Translated: CASRRTGTVESPLHF.

DNA for the CDR3: TGTGCCAGCTCACCACTGTTAGACAGAACTGGAAACACCATATATTTT. Its protein product is CASSPLLDRTGNTIYF. The J gene is TRBJ1-3, the V gene TRBV18; maybe TRBD1 (5 bases). Germline V gene data show CDR1 as KGHSH and CDR2 as LQKENI. This CDR3 has 16 residues. Trimming stripped 1 base from V and 2 bases from J, with 12 bases between.

In DNA, the CDR3 is TGTGCCAGCAGCTTATTCAGCGGACAGGGAATAGTCGGCGGGGAGCTGTTTTTT. This gives the protein CASSLFSGQGIVGGELFF. The rearrangement links TRBV7-8 to TRBJ2-2; 8 bases map to TRBD1. Germline lookup yields CDR1 SGHVS and CDR2 FQNEAQ. Trimming removed 2 bases from V and 7 bases from J; junction bases left unmatched: 15. The CDR3 loop spans 18 amino acids.

V gene TRBV6-2 or TRBV6-3 combines with J gene TRBJ2-7; D gene unclear. V lost 4 bases and J lost 4, with 5 bases in between. This CDR3 contains 11 residues. Germline assignment: CDR1 MNHEY and CDR2 SVGEGT. DNA of the CDR3: TGTGCCAGCAGTTCGTTTTACGAGCAGTACTTC. It yields the protein CASSSFYEQYF.